This TCR beta chain was sequenced in a study of blood T cell repertoires in COVID-19. Study details: Sites in the United States, Italy and Spain provided acute and convalescent COVID-19 samples. From T cells, B-cell-depleted T cells, or PBMCs came the material, which was cDNA or gDNA.

V gave up 3 bases and J gave up 9 bases; unmatched junction bases: 10. CDR1 is KGHSH and CDR2 is LQKENI in the germline V gene. This CDR3 has 15 residues. Source study methods: Quantification of nucleated cells was approximated via reference gene primer amplification. Only in-frame clones appear in the TCRdb table, and some are missing; sequencing was by immunoSEQ multiplex PCR. The V and J calls and clone size are taken from that table; D and trimming were inferred from the DNA. The table lists under 400,000 clones, about 90% of them singletons. Patients from Seattle were sampled longitudinally, starting during active infection.

The chain employs TRBV18 and TRBJ2-3; 9 bases agree with TRBD1. What was sequenced was peripheral blood. The receptor comes from a woman aged 25 to 39 with COVID-19, enrolled during active disease. In DNA form, the CDR3 reads TGTGCCAGCTCACCGAGGGACAGGGTACAGGGCACGCAGTATTTT. Its protein product is CASSPRDRVQGTQYF.